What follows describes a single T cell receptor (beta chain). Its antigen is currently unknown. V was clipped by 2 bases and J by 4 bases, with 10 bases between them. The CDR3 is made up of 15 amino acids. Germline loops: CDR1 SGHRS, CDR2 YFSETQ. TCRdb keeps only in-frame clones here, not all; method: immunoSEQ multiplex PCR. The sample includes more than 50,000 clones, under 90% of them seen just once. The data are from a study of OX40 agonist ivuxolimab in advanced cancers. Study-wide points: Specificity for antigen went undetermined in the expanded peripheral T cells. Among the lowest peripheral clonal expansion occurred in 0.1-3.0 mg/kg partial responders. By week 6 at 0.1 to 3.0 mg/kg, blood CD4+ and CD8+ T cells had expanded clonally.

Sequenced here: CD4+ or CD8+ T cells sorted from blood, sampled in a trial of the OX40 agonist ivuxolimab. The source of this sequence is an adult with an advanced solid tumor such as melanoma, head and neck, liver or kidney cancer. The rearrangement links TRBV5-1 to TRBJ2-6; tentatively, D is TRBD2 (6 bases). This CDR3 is CASSFGGEGANVLTF. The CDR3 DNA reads TGCGCCAGCAGCTTCGGAGGGGAGGGGGCCAACGTCCTGACTTTC.